The 10 T cell receptor beta chains below come from one sample, sequenced in a study of Ad26.COV2.S vaccination and SARS-CoV-2 variants. Produced via immunoSEQ multiplex PCR; TCRdb's table is partial and in-frame only. The table lists under 600,000 clones, nearly 90% of them singletons. Treatment defined: roughly 18 received Ad26.COV2.S at low or high dose, single or two shots; about 5 received placebo; per-sample allocation not given. Samples were taken on day 63 after the first vaccine or placebo injection. Specimen: peripheral blood, collected in a trial of Ad26.COV2.S vaccine versus placebo. The receptors come from a person aged 18 to 65 who received the Ad26.COV2.S COVID-19 vaccine or a placebo.

The rearrangement uses TRBV18 and TRBJ1-1; 7 nucleotides align to TRBD1. Germline lookup yields CDR1 KGHSH and CDR2 LQKENI. V lost 3 bases to trimming and J lost 1 base; unmatched junction nucleotides: 8. The CDR3 sequence is 16 residues long. The CDR3 nucleotides read TGTGCCAGCTCACCGATCCGCCAGGGGGGGAACACTGAAGCTTTCTTT. This sequence encodes CASSPIRQGGNTEAFF.

Comments on this clone: Other nucleotide sequences in the sample specify the same CDR3. The chain recombines TRBV18 with TRBJ2-7; 10 positions agree with TRBD1. V lost 0 bases to trimming and J lost 3 bases; unmatched junction nucleotides: 2. Germline CDR1 is KGHSH and CDR2 is LQKENI. This CDR3 spans 15 amino acids. The CDR3 loop is CASSPPGQGSYEQYF. As DNA, the CDR3 is TGTGCCAGCTCACCACCGGGACAGGGGAGCTACGAGCAGTACTTC.

The chain employs TRBV28 and TRBJ1-3, with D tentatively TRBD1 (6 bases). Trimming stripped 6 bases from V and 2 bases from J, with 11 bases between. The CDR3 sequence is 14 residues long. Germline values: CDR1 MDHEN, CDR2 SYDVKM. The CDR3 nucleotides read TGTGCCAGCAGCCCCCGGGGGCCTGGAAACACCATATATTTT. Its translation is CASSPRGPGNTIYF.

The J gene is TRBJ2-1, the V gene TRBV28; D uncertain. Trimming removed 4 bases from V and 5 bases from J, with 15 bases in between. CDR3 size: 15 residues. The germline V gene encodes CDR1 MDHEN and CDR2 SYDVKM. DNA of the CDR3: TGTGCCAGCAGTTCCCCCTCAGGACCCCACAATGAGCAGTTCTTC. Translation gives CASSSPSGPHNEQFF.

The CDR3 DNA reads as TGCGCCAGCAGCTTGTTAGGGGTTGAGCAGTTCTTC. It codes for CASSLLGVEQFF. V and J are TRBV5-1 and TRBJ2-1; possible D gene TRBD1, 5 bases. CDR1 and CDR2 from the germline V gene are SGHRS and YFSETQ. The CDR3 runs 12 residues. Trimming stripped 1 base from V and 9 bases from J, with 8 bases between.

This sequence joins TRBV6-2 or TRBV6-3 and TRBJ1-1; a weak D match, TRBD1 (5 bases). This CDR3 is 13 amino acids long. The germline V gene has CDR1 MNHEY and CDR2 SVGEGT. Trimming pared 4 bases from V and 1 base from J, leaving 7 bases between. In nucleotides, the CDR3 is TGTGCCAGCAGTTGGACACAGAACACTGAAGCTTTCTTT. Translation: CASSWTQNTEAFF.

The chain joins TRBV4-3 to TRBJ2-7, with unresolved D. Germline CDR1 reads LGHNA; CDR2 reads YSLEER. V was trimmed by 0 bases and J by 2 bases, leaving 8 bases between them. CDR3 length equals 14 residues. In nucleotides, the CDR3 is TGCGCCAGCAGCCAAGAGTTAGCACCCTACGAGCAGTACTTC. It translates to CASSQELAPYEQYF.

This clone was detected only once. The chain combines TRBV7-2 with TRBJ1-1; D might be TRBD1 (5 bases). The CDR3 is 14 residues long. From germline, CDR1 is SGHTA and CDR2 FQGNSA. V was trimmed by 3 bases and J by 4 bases, leaving 12 bases between them. DNA of the CDR3: TGTGCCAGCAGCTTCCTCCGGGACGTCACTGAAGCTTTCTTT. It specifies CASSFLRDVTEAFF.

Concerning this clone: Within the sample, other DNA sequences also encode this same CDR3. The chain uses TRBV19 and TRBJ1-5; TRBD1 might be the D (5 bases). In germline, CDR1 is LNHDA, CDR2 SQIVND (reference sequence). Trimming removed 3 bases at V and 1 base at J, with 7 bases between. The CDR3 extends over 14 amino acids. In DNA form, the CDR3 reads TGTGCCAGTAGTATCCCAGGGAGCAATCAGCCCCAGCATTTT. It encodes CASSIPGSNQPQHF.

The chain couples TRBV27 to TRBJ1-5; D is unresolved. V lost 2 bases and J 2 bases, leaving 4 bases between the germline ends. Germline CDR1 reads MNHEY; CDR2 reads SMNVEV (reference sequence). This CDR3 spans 13 amino acids. CDR3 sequence reads: CASSLDRNQPQHF. CDR3 sequence (DNA): TGTGCCAGCAGTTTAGATCGCAATCAGCCCCAGCATTTT.